The entry below gives a single T cell receptor beta chain sequence along with its context. Its antigen is as yet unknown. This entry belongs to a study of cytotoxic CD8 clonotypes in ibrutinib-treated CLL. Study as a whole: The group held 10 to 11 relapsed/refractory and 15 treatment-naive patients, with 17 IGHV unmutated. Average yields of roughly 260,000 productive templates and tens of thousands of productive rearrangements characterized the samples. Study conclusions and caveats: Clonality grew at ibrutinib response; at progression, it decreased back toward baseline.

The CDR3 sequence is 16 residues long. V was pared by 5 bases and J by 2 bases, with 16 bases between. Per germline, CDR1 SGHNT and CDR2 YYREEE (reference sequence). Clones were sequenced by immunoSEQ multiplex PCR, and TCRdb holds only the in-frame ones, with some missing. The sample shows 50,000 to 60,000 clones, approximately 87% of them seen only once. The sample was PBMCs, taken after 24 months of ibrutinib treatment. This clonotype originated in a human donor with chronic lymphocytic leukemia. The J gene is TRBJ2-2, the V gene TRBV5-4; D is possibly TRBD2 (7 bases). The CDR3 DNA reads TGTGCCAGCAGGAGGGGGGGCGCGGCCAACACCGGGGAGCTGTTTTTT. Translating it yields CASRRGGAANTGELFF. Based on the CDR3 plus reference TRBV5-4 and TRBJ2-2, the full variable domain is ETGVTQSPTHLIKTRGQQVTLRCSSQSGHNTVSWYQQALGQGPQFIFQYYREEENGRGNFPPRFSGLQFPNYSSELNVNALELDDSALYLCASRRGGAANTGELFFGEGSRLTVL.